This paragraph covers one T cell receptor (beta chain) sequence. This clonotype was counted at least ten times. Its antigen is currently not known. No much larger clone exists at a distance of one base, and base qualities are not known. From cysteine to phenylalanine, the CDR3 is 14 amino acids long. The sequence is cut down to CDR3 DNA, 42 bases in frame from base 1. The germline V gene (reference sequence) gives CDR1 as DFQATT and CDR2 as SNEGSKA. V lost 0 bases and J lost 7 bases; the stretch between them is 16 bases long. These data come from a study of T cells in Graves' hyperthyroidism and ophthalmopathy (dated by TCRdb to about 2019). Broadly, across the study: Peripheral blood was sampled at the time of initial diagnosis, prior to any treatment. A discovery cohort of about a hundred patients, 43 with Graves' ophthalmopathy and about 58 with stable Graves' hyperthyroidism, was used to find distinguishing TCR V-J signatures. An independent validation cohort of 18 to 20 hyperthyroidism patients and 17 patients who later progressed to ophthalmopathy tested prospective prediction of ophthalmopathy. The 85 to 100 discovery patients were randomly split 7:3 into training and test sets. In addition, the study compared T-cell repertoires in thyroid tissue and in blood from about 6 Graves' hyperthyroidism patients. Once sampling was done, hyperthyroidism patients were given methimazole at a starting dose of 30 mg daily, whereas ophthalmopathy patients were given high-dose intravenous methylprednisolone. TCR Vbeta CDR3 sequencing of 135 peripheral blood samples (about 45 ophthalmopathy, 75 hyperthyroidism and roughly 17 progressor patients) is reported in the paper. General findings and caveats noted by the study authors: Ophthalmopathy was separated from stable hyperthyroidism by a 13 V-J signature model, with about 86% sensitivity and 81% to 82% specificity obtained in cross-validation and 80%/75% obtained in testing. In validation, progression to ophthalmopathy was predicted by the model with about 70% sensitivity and 72% to 85% specificity, a median of roughly 6 months before onset. Sample size was not statistically predetermined, and blinding of investigators to group allocation was not performed. Most expanded thyroid clonotypes (frequency above 0.001) were also detected in blood, suggesting blood repertoires may reflect thyroid immune responses.

A patient counted as having stable Graves' hyperthyroidism if no progression to ophthalmopathy occurred over 18 months of follow-up. Hyperthyroidism patients were newly diagnosed, with disease duration under 2 months, and aged 18 to 65 years. The study excluded patients with uncontrolled infections, other autoimmune diseases, pregnancy or lactation. Clinical symptoms, serum thyroxine and TRAb, thyroid ultrasound, and orbital computed tomography formed the basis for the diagnoses. PBMCs were isolated from 7.5 to 10 ml of fresh peripheral blood by Ficoll-Paque density gradient centrifugation. Total RNA was extracted using Trizol reagent, and RNA quality was assessed on an Agilent 2100 Bioanalyzer. The TCR beta CDR3 regions were amplified from RNA transcripts. The first round of RT-PCR for the TCR CDR3 was performed with the HTBI primer set and the Qiagen OneStep RT-PCR kit. The libraries were constructed in a second round of multiplex PCR and then size-selected and purified. Paired-end sequencing of the libraries was performed with 100 bp reads on an Illumina HiSeq2000. Per the source publication's procedure: SOAPnuke was used to process the raw data, removing reads that contained adapters or uncalled bases, had a mean Phred below 15, or lacked an exact match to the constant primer or identifier. High-quality paired reads were merged with COPE v1.2.5, and unique nucleotide sequences were defined as clonotypes. Clonotypes were aligned to IMGT TRBV, TRBD and TRBJ reference segments using MiTCR v1.1. Only V-J combinations with frequency above 0.0001, covering 99% to 99.2% of repertoires, were analysed. A TCS score was defined as the ratio of F50 (clonal expansion) to E x V (chaos), with BLOSUM62-based TCRdist applied between CDR3 peptides within each V-J. Welch's t-statistics and random forest reduced around 550 V-J features to around 14, which were used in a naive Bayes classifier (R e1071). The raw public reads went through TCRdb reprocessing: fastp at Q25, MiXCR clone calling, in-frame beta chains kept. Identical CDR3 proteins give one entry, which carries the most common genes and DNA. The V and J calls follow TCRdb's processing rather than the paper's. Across this sample there are about half a million distinct CDR3 sequences, with about 20% seen only once. The ten biggest clones cover approximately 26% of the sample.

The sequence is built from TRBV20-1 and TRBJ2-7; too little of a D gene remains to name it. This TCR derives from a man between 18 and 35 years old with Graves' hyperthyroidism. Sequences were obtained from blood. CDR3 sequence: CSARDLPHSGEQYF. Here is the DNA: TGCAGTGCTAGAGACTTGCCTCATTCCGGGGAGCAGTACTTC.